This TCR beta chain was sequenced during a study of blood T cell repertoires in COVID-19. Study overall: In each case, the material was cDNA or gDNA derived from T cells, B-cell-depleted T cells, or PBMCs.

The CDR3 covers 19 residues. V dropped 5 bases and J dropped 0; count of bases not matched to a gene: 14. Germline V gene sequence: CDR1 MDHEN, CDR2 SYDVKM. Data came from immunoSEQ multiplex PCR; TCRdb stores just in-frame clones and leaves some out. The sample contains over 60,000 clones, 90% of which appear only once. This chain joins TRBV28 and TRBJ1-4; 8 bases are shared with TRBD1. The sequencing input was peripheral blood. The source of this sequence is a man aged 45-60 years with COVID-19, enrolled during active disease. This CDR3 reads CASSPVQGARGATNEKLFF. In nucleotides, the CDR3 is TGTGCCAGCAGTCCAGTCCAGGGGGCCAGGGGTGCAACTAATGAAAAACTGTTTTTT.